The count of the clone carrying this T cell receptor (beta chain) is one. The antigen is not known. The source of the sample is a study of cytomegalovirus exposure and HLA in healthy donors. Study observations and caveats: Reported findings show TCR beta sequences accurately forecast HLA-A and HLA-B alleles in most subjects. The study carried out a later analysis of TCR beta sequences. It associated under 20,000 of them with specific HLA alleles at a false discovery rate of 0.05. Across donors, sequencing depth was assumed by presence/absence analyses to be roughly uniform.

60 Vbeta and 13 Jbeta primers were used in PCR. Data came from immunoSEQ multiplex PCR; TCRdb stores just in-frame clones and leaves some out. The data contain about 190,000 clones, around 84% of them singletons. The TCR comes from a man aged 35 to 55 in good health and CMV-seropositive. Specimen: PBMCs.

This CDR3 reads CASRLRQFGSYEQYF. Written as DNA, the CDR3 is TGTGCCAGCAGACTACGACAGTTTGGGTCCTACGAGCAGTACTTC. The gene calls are TRBV6-6 and TRBJ2-7; D might be TRBD1 (5 bases). V was shortened by 6 bases and J by 1 base, with 16 bases between the two germline ends. The CDR3 totals 15 residues. CDR1 MNHNY and CDR2 SVGAGI come from the germline V gene (reference sequence).